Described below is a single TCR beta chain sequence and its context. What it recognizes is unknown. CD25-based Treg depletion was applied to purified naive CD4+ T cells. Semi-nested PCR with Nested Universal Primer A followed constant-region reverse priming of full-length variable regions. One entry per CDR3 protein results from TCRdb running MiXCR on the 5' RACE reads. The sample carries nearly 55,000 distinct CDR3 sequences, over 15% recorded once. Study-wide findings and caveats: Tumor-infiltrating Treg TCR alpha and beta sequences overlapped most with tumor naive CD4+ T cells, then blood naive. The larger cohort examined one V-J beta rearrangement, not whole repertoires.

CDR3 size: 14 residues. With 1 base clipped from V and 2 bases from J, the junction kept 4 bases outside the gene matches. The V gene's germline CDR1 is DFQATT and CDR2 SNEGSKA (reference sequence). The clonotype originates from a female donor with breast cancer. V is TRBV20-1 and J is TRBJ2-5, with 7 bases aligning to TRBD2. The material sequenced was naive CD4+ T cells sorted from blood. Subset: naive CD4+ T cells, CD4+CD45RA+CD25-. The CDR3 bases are TGCAGTGCTAGAGGTGGGACTATACAAGAGACCCAGTACTTC. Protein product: CSARGGTIQETQYF.